Here is one T cell receptor beta chain with its context. Its antigen is unknown. The input lacks base qualities; no much larger clone sits a single base away. The time point label of this sample denotes: baseline before first vaccination. The treatment or condition label on this specimen signifies: meningococcal conjugate vaccine given as trial control. Vaccinee samples came from UK trials COV001 and COV002, including a single-blind randomized controlled phase 2/3 trial of AZD1222 (ChAdOx1 nCoV-19) in healthy adults. Trial participant PBMC samples were collected at day 0 and day 28 after the second dose for TCRbeta chain sequencing. The CDR3 regions of human TCRbeta chains were analyzed by immunosequencing. Per the original workflow: TCRs in the repertoires were matched against a reference library of SARS-CoV-2-specific TCRs that had been generated with the MIRA antigen-specificity platform. Breadth meant the fraction of unique TCRs that were SARS-CoV-2-associated, whereas depth meant the fraction of total T cells that were SARS-CoV-2-associated. Each spike-specific TCR was assigned to its reactive spike region and to a CD4 or CD8 class using the MIRA data. Log10-transformed breadth and depth values were compared by one-way ANOVA with Sidak's multiple comparisons tests. TCRdb mirrors the immuneACCESS table, restricted to in-frame sequences. Some clones are absent from its copies; in checked studies, under half trace to an unresolved V gene, and the reason for the others is unknown. Clonal size and the V and J genes are those of that table, whereas D and trimming came from the DNA. In all, the sample holds approximately 140,000 clones, and about 90% of those were seen once. The ten largest make up about 3% of the sample.

This sample stems from a study of T cell responses to AZD1222 COVID-19 vaccine (dated by TCRdb to 2020 to 2022). Regarding the complete study: TCR sequencing covered roughly 230 trial participants: some 210 given two doses of AZD1222 and some 25 given two doses of MenACWY control vaccine. Enrollment into the trials was organized by age into subgroups of 18-55, 56-69 and 70-plus years, and those subgroups contained roughly 150, 30 and 60 TCR-sequenced participants, respectively.

What the authors observed across the whole study: CD4 TCRs associated with the vaccine covered the entire spike protein, and the dominant responses were in regions 160-218 and 743-854. Reportedly, almost half of the unique spike-specific TCRs recognized epitopes lying outside the regions that are mutated in the B.1.351 and B.1.1.7 variants. Most participants were white British and females outnumbered males, and the authors suggested that clonal diversity may have been underestimated. Conclusions about previously exposed vaccinees are limited, since just a handful of AZD1222 recipients were seropositive for SARS-CoV-2 at baseline. After two AZD1222 doses, both the breadth and the depth of spike-specific TCRs were significantly higher than at day 0 and than in MenACWY recipients. Because no day 14 peak-response samples were available, repertoires were characterized only after the peak T cell response. In the small 56-69-year group, the increase in depth fell short of significance, most likely because of low power.

This specimen was peripheral blood, taken on day 0 of MenACWY control vaccination. This TCR was sampled from an adult in good health.

The nucleotide sequence reads as follows: TGCGCCAGCAGCTTTCGGACGGGGCCGACAGGGGGCACTGAAGCTTTCTTT. The encoded protein is CASSFRTGPTGGTEAFF. This sequence uses TRBV5-1 and TRBJ1-1; 9 bases in the junction line up with TRBD1. At the junction V is shortened by 2 bases and J by 4 bases; bases outside the gene matches: 12. For CDR1 and CDR2, the germline V gene lists SGHRS and YFSETQ. The CDR3 runs 17 amino acids, cysteine and phenylalanine included. The kept DNA is CDR3 alone, 51 bases in frame from the first base.